Sequencing of this T cell receptor (beta chain) was carried out in a study of regulatory T cells in long-lasting Graves disease. This sample's time point: newly diagnosed GD, antithyroid drugs for less than 3 months. RNA isolated from PBMCs was used to make the TCR library. This clonotype appeared a single time. Its specificity is not known. The trim removed 5 bases at V and 3 bases at J, leaving 12 bases unmatched. The CDR3 loop spans 17 amino acids. In germline, CDR1 is SGHVS, CDR2 FQNEAQ. Study-wide points: Persistent disease was associated with favored TRBV28 usage and with favored use of TRBJ1-2 and TRBJ2-5. The analysis examined peripheral blood only and excluded thyroid tissue.

Arm-PCR of CDR3 regions and iRepertoire HTBI primers were used to build TCR beta libraries. TCRdb processed the multiplex PCR reads anew with MiXCR; each CDR3 protein has one entry. The table has about 220,000 distinct CDR3 sequences, approximately 20% seen once. The rearrangement links TRBV7-8 to TRBJ2-3; TRBD2 aligns across 9 bases. This sequence was found in a female donor with Graves disease. The input for sequencing was peripheral blood mononuclear cells (PBMCs), taken at new diagnosis, from a patient treated with antithyroid drugs. CDR3 DNA: TGTGCCAGCAGCCGAGGCGGGTGGCGGGGGGGAACAGATACGCAGTATTTT. Residues: CASSRGGWRGGTDTQYF.